This T cell receptor (beta chain) was identified during a study of T cells in narcolepsy. Broader study findings: Autoreactive clonotypes reportedly recurred in blood of same and different patients, not controls. No autoreactive T cell clone sequences appeared in some memory CD4+ repertoires.

As concerns this clone: What it recognizes is unknown.

The protocol was immunoSEQ multiplex PCR, while the TCRdb copy is restricted to in-frame clones and leaves out a portion. The sample carries 20,000 to 25,000 clones, 80% to 90% recorded once. This CDR3 contains 11 residues. V was clipped by 8 bases and J by 8 bases, with 10 bases between them. Germline V CDR1 and CDR2: SNHLY, FYNNEI. The sequencing input was CD45RA- memory CD4+ T cells from PBMCs. J is TRBJ2-1 and V is TRBV2; D remains ambiguous. The TCR sequence derives from a human donor with narcolepsy. The CDR3 DNA is TGTGCCAGCTGGGGTGGTGATGAGCAGTTCTTC. It encodes CASWGGDEQFF.